Each of the 17 T cell receptor beta chains below was sequenced from the same sample in a study of T-cell memory formation after mild COVID-19. TCRdb reprocessed the 5' RACE reads with MiXCR, giving one entry per CDR3 protein. The sample holds around 530,000 distinct CDR3 sequences; about 20% are singletons and the top ten take around 8.4%. Sequencing used PBMCs or a T cell subset sorted from them (not recorded which). These receptors came from an adult woman who had mild COVID-19 (a few samples of this study predate the infection). Cell type and time point are not known.

This clonotype was seen a few times. The rearrangement links TRBV10-3 to TRBJ1-1, with 12 bases aligning to TRBD1. V lost 3 bases, J lost 0 bases, and 5 bases stayed unmatched. Per germline, CDR1 ENHRY and CDR2 SYGVKD. CDR3 length: 17 amino acids. The CDR3 DNA follows: TGTGCCATCAGTGACCGGGACAGGGGGCCTCTGAACACTGAAGCTTTCTTT. Translation: CAISDRDRGPLNTEAFF.

The CDR3 DNA follows: TGCAGTGCTAGAGCTACGGGGGGAACCGGGGAGCTGTTTTTT. Translation: CSARATGGTGELFF. The V call is TRBV20-1, the J call TRBJ2-2, with TRBD2 identical over 7 bases. CDR3 length: 14 amino acids. V lost 1 base and J lost 5; bases outside the gene matches: 4. Germline V gives CDR1 DFQATT, CDR2 SNEGSKA (reference sequence).

The chain employs TRBV5-4 and TRBJ2-6; D unclear. The CDR3 covers 15 residues. CDR1 is SGHNT and CDR2 is YYREEE in the germline V gene (reference sequence). V was clipped by 0 bases and J by 2 bases, with 6 bases between them. CDR3 sequence reads: CASSLEAPGANVLTF. CDR3 in DNA: TGTGCCAGCAGCTTGGAAGCCCCTGGGGCCAACGTCCTGACTTTC.

DNA for the CDR3: TGTGCCAGCAGCTTAGGTTCCGGGGGGTTATACAATGAGCAGTTCTTC. Its protein product is CASSLGSGGLYNEQFF. The rearrangement joins TRBV11-3 to TRBJ2-1; 7 bases are shared with TRBD2. CDR1 is SGHNT, CDR2 YENEEA, per germline. V shed 1 base, J shed 4 bases, and the junction held 7 bases outside the gene matches. The CDR3 has 16 amino acids.

A few counts support this clonotype. The chain employs TRBV5-1 and TRBJ2-4; D is unclear. V dropped 5 bases and J dropped 1 base, with 16 bases sitting between them. Germline V gives CDR1 SGHRS, CDR2 YFSETQ. The CDR3 is 16 amino acids. The chain's CDR3 is CASSPGLYGAKNIQYF. Here the CDR3 DNA reads TGCGCCAGCAGTCCTGGTTTATATGGGGCCAAAAACATTCAGTACTTC.

J is TRBJ2-2 and V is TRBV12-3 or TRBV12-4, with 10 bases aligning to TRBD2. The V gene end was trimmed by 6 bases and the J gene end by 4 bases; junction bases not matched to a gene: 8. This CDR3 has 16 amino acids. As DNA, the CDR3 is TGTGCCAGCAGCCTCCCTAGCGGGGGAGCCACCGGGGAGCTGTTTTTT. It translates to CASSLPSGGATGELFF.

This clonotype was detected only a few times. The gene calls are TRBV7-2 and TRBJ2-3, with D tentatively TRBD2 (6 bases). Trimming stripped 3 bases from V and 0 bases from J, with 16 bases between. CDR3 size: 17 residues. Germline loops: CDR1 SGHTA, CDR2 FQGNSA. The CDR3 DNA reads TGTGCCAGCAGCTTCGGTCTAGCGAGCCCTAGCACAGATACGCAGTATTTT. Its protein product is CASSFGLASPSTDTQYF. The full variable domain, rest sourced from reference TRBV7-2 and TRBJ2-3, is GAGVSQSPSNKVTEKGKDVELRCDPISGHTALYWYRQSLGQGLEFLIYFQGNSAPDKSGLPSDRFSAERTGGSVSTLTIQRTQQEDSAVYLCASSFGLASPSTDTQYFGPGTRLTVL.

This clonotype was seen only a few times. The rearrangement links TRBV9 to TRBJ2-3, with 10 bases matching TRBD1. Per germline, CDR1 SGDLS and CDR2 YYNGEE. J was trimmed by 2 bases and V by 0 bases; bases with no gene match: 3. CDR3 length: 16 amino acids. The CDR3 protein is CASSVAGTGATDTQYF. The CDR3 DNA reads TGTGCCAGCAGCGTAGCTGGGACAGGGGCCACAGATACGCAGTATTTT.

The sample holds a few counts of this clonotype. The chain links TRBV7-9 to TRBJ2-7; perhaps TRBD1 as D (5 bases). This CDR3 spans 14 amino acids. Looked up from germline, CDR1 is SEHNR and CDR2 is FQNEAQ (reference sequence). Trimming took off 5 bases at V and 2 bases at J, with 13 bases between the two ends. CDR3 loop: CASSTSTVAYEQYF. For the CDR3, the DNA is TGTGCCAGCAGCACCTCGACAGTTGCCTACGAGCAGTACTTC.

This clonotype has just a few counts. The chain combines TRBV6-6 with TRBJ2-3, with 9 bases that match TRBD2. Germline lookup yields CDR1 MNHNY and CDR2 SVGAGI (reference sequence). The CDR3 has 15 residues. Losses at the gene ends were 2 bases for V and 2 bases for J; bases not matched to a gene: 2. The CDR3 DNA reads as TGTGCCAGCAGTTACGGCGGGGGGGCCACAGATACGCAGTATTTT. Amino acid sequence: CASSYGGGATDTQYF.

The chain links TRBV12-3 or TRBV12-4 to TRBJ1-3, with no clear D. The V gene lost 4 bases and the J gene lost 3 bases, with 13 bases spanning the gap. CDR3 length equals 15 residues. In nucleotides, the CDR3 is TGTGCCAGCAGTTCGATACGCGGTCGTGGAAACACCATATATTTT. It yields the protein CASSSIRGRGNTIYF.

This clonotype has a count of ten or more. CDR3 coding DNA: TGTGCCAGCAGCTCCGTGGTTGAGCAGTTCTTC. The encoded protein is CASSSVVEQFF. The chain couples TRBV5-6 to TRBJ2-1; D uncertain. The V gene's germline CDR1 is SGHDT and CDR2 YYEEEE. This CDR3 has 11 residues. Trimming left V 3 bases short and J 9 bases short, with 7 bases between.

This clonotype occurred a few times. The rearrangement joins TRBV4-3 to TRBJ2-7; weak D call: TRBD1 (7 bases). The ends were cut back, 1 base at V and 5 bases at J, with 15 bases in the middle. The CDR3 length is 15 residues. CDR1 is LGHNA and CDR2 is YSLEER in the germline V gene. Written as DNA, the CDR3 is TGCGCCAGCAGCCAAGTATGGCAGGGGGGCCACGAGCAGTACTTC. Residues: CASSQVWQGGHEQYF.

The J gene is TRBJ2-1, the V gene TRBV12-3 or TRBV12-4; 10 bases line up with TRBD1. V trimming: 1 base; J trimming: 11 bases; junction bases outside the gene matches: 2. The CDR3 is made up of 13 amino acids. CDR3 in amino acids: CASSLGTGGKQFF. CDR3 nucleotides: TGTGCCAGCAGTTTAGGGACAGGGGGTAAGCAGTTCTTC.

This clonotype has more than one count but fewer than ten. V usage is TRBV4-2 and J usage is TRBJ1-1; D not certain. The CDR3 extends over 13 amino acids. CDR1 is LGHNA, CDR2 YNFKEQ, per germline. V lost 1 base, J lost 6 bases, and 9 bases lay in between. CDR3 in amino acids: CASSQVVLSEAFF. CDR3 nucleotides: TGTGCCAGCAGCCAAGTGGTGCTCTCTGAAGCTTTCTTT.

The rearrangement uses TRBV30 and TRBJ1-2; tentative D call: TRBD1 (5 bases). The CDR3 sequence is 14 residues long. V lost 0 bases and J 7 bases, leaving 15 bases between the germline ends. Germline V gene lookup returns CDR1 GTSNPN and CDR2 SVGIG (reference sequence). CDR3 residues: CAWSVGDPGPGYTF. Written as DNA, the CDR3 is TGTGCCTGGAGTGTAGGGGACCCTGGACCTGGCTACACCTTC.

This chain joins TRBV5-5 and TRBJ2-5; no clear D. Germline V gives CDR1 SGHKS, CDR2 YYEKEE (reference sequence). Trimming took off 3 bases at V and 5 bases at J, with 8 bases between the two ends. CDR3 length equals 12 residues. As DNA, the CDR3 is TGTGCCAGCAGCTCCCTCGCCGAGACCCAGTACTTC. This gives the protein CASSSLAETQYF.